The next 9 T cell receptor beta chains were all read from a single sample in a study of human T cells and chemical hapten exposure. Time point reported: patch test 1, 2 weeks after DPC sensitization. The sample's treatment: therapeutic diphenylcyclopropenone sensitization with weekly scalp DPC. TCRdb used MiXCR to reprocess the RACE reads, holding one entry per CDR3 protein. There are 150,000 to 200,000 distinct CDR3 sequences in the sample; approximately 20% occur only once, and 6% to 8% lies in the top ten. The input for sequencing was whole blood, taken in connection with sensitization to the hapten diphenylcyclopropenone (DPC). The receptors here all came from a woman in her fifties or sixties with alopecia areata. Some clones in this sample may be carry-over from other donors' samples.

This clonotype was detected only a few times. The chain couples TRBV7-2 to TRBJ2-7, with 10 bases fitting TRBD2. The CDR3 loop spans 15 amino acids. CDR1 is SGHTA and CDR2 is FQGNSA in the germline V gene. The ends lost 5 bases at V and 3 bases at J; junction bases unmatched: 7. CDR3 in amino acids: CASSPLAGADYEQYF. DNA of the CDR3: TGTGCCAGCAGCCCCCTAGCGGGAGCAGACTACGAGCAGTACTTC.

There are a few counts of this clonotype. The V call is TRBV10-2, the J call TRBJ1-5; TRBD1 matches 7 bases. V shed 3 bases, J shed 3 bases, and the junction held 8 bases outside the gene matches. The CDR3 sequence is 16 residues long. CDR1 and CDR2 from the germline V gene are WSHSY and SAAADI. In nucleotides, the CDR3 is TGCGCCAGCAGTGACCGCGACAGGGCCACCAATCAGCCCCAGCATTTT. Protein sequence: CASSDRDRATNQPQHF.

This clonotype was seen only a few times. The chain couples TRBV5-1 to TRBJ2-2; D might be TRBD2 (6 bases). The CDR3 consists of 14 residues. CDR1 is SGHRS, CDR2 YFSETQ, per germline. The germline V and J ends were trimmed by 9 bases and 0 bases, with 12 bases remaining between them. CDR3 in amino acids: CATAGSSNTGELFF. DNA for the CDR3: TGCGCCACCGCGGGGTCCTCGAACACCGGGGAGCTGTTTTTT.

The chain couples TRBV5-1 to TRBJ2-7, with 7 bases matching TRBD1. The CDR3 runs to 13 residues. V was pared by 5 bases and J by 4 bases, with 6 bases of the junction left unmatched. The germline CDR1 and CDR2 sequences are SGHRS and YFSETQ. Here the CDR3 reads CASSTTGVYEQYF. DNA of the CDR3: TGCGCCAGCAGTACCACAGGGGTTTACGAGCAGTACTTC.

This chain links TRBV5-1 with TRBJ2-7, with D maybe TRBD2 (6 bases). CDR1 is SGHRS and CDR2 is YFSETQ in the germline V gene. The CDR3 sequence is 15 residues long. Trimming cost V 0 bases and J 5 bases, with 15 bases left between them. CDR3 sequence (DNA): TGCGCCAGCAGCTTGGAGGGCGGGAATTTCCACGAGCAGTACTTC. This encodes CASSLEGGNFHEQYF.

The rearrangement uses TRBV5-1 and TRBJ2-1, with D possibly being TRBD2 (5 bases). This CDR3 region has 14 residues. Looked up from germline, CDR1 is SGHRS and CDR2 is YFSETQ. V lost 4 bases and J lost 7, with 15 bases in between. The CDR3 region is CASSTAPPGNEQFF. The CDR3 nucleotides read TGCGCCAGCAGCACGGCGCCGCCGGGGAATGAGCAGTTCTTC.

The CDR3 nucleotides read TGTGCCAGCAGCGTAGAAGCGGGCAATCAGCCCCAGCATTTT. Residues: CASSVEAGNQPQHF. The V gene is TRBV9, the J gene TRBJ1-5; D ambiguous. CDR1 is SGDLS and CDR2 is YYNGEE in the germline V gene. The CDR3 is 14 residues long. Trimming stripped 0 bases from V and 2 bases from J, with 6 bases between.

CDR3 bases: TGTGCCAGCAGCTCGGGGGGGACTAGCGGCGAGCAGTACTTC. This encodes CASSSGGTSGEQYF. The chain links TRBV7-2 to TRBJ2-7; 11 bases match TRBD2. The CDR3 consists of 14 residues. The germline gives CDR1 SGHTA, CDR2 FQGNSA. V shed 4 bases, J shed 6 bases, and the junction held 5 bases outside the gene matches.

This clonotype came up a few times. The V call is TRBV29-1, the J call TRBJ2-7; 7 bases agree with TRBD1. The CDR3 is made up of 14 amino acids. In germline, CDR1 is SQVTM, CDR2 ANQGSEA. J lost 2 bases, V lost 6 bases, and 10 bases had no gene match. CDR3 amino acids: CSVIQGHFPYEQYF. The CDR3 region has the DNA TGCAGCGTAATACAGGGGCATTTCCCCTACGAGCAGTACTTC.